Presented here are 2 T cell receptor beta chains from one specimen sequenced in a study of siplizumab effects on memory and regulatory T cells (dated by TCRdb to about 2019). Library creation used the immunoSEQ multiplex PCR assay. In TCRdb, the immuneACCESS table is reduced to in-frame sequences with V and J assigned. These tables do not hold every clone; where another copy was compared, an unresolved V gene accounts for under half, and the others remain unexplained. In all, the sample holds more than 95,000 clones, and approximately 94% of those were seen once. In total, the top ten clones hold about 0.34% of the sample. The sequenced sample was CD4+ T cells sorted from blood. These TCRs come from a human donor in good health.

This sequence joins TRBV5-6 and TRBJ2-2, with D unresolved. Trimming shortened V by 2 bases and J by 8 bases, and 4 bases separated the two germline ends. In germline, CDR1 is SGHDT, CDR2 YYEEEE. This CDR3 is 11 amino acids long. The CDR3 reads CASSLRGELFF. CDR3 coding DNA: TGTGCCAGCAGCTTACGGGGGGAGCTGTTTTTT.

The V call is TRBV30, the J call TRBJ1-2; D might be TRBD1 (6 bases). The CDR3 length is 12 residues. Germline V gives CDR1 GTSNPN, CDR2 SVGIG (reference sequence). V lost 3 bases to trimming and J lost 4 bases, with 9 bases between them. CDR3 nucleotides: TGTGCCTGGAGCGGGGGCGGCTATGGCTACACCTTC. Its protein product is CAWSGGGYGYTF. Filled out from reference TRBV30 and TRBJ1-2, the complete variable domain reads SQTIHQWPATLVQPVGSPLSLECTVEGTSNPNLYWYRQAAGRGLQLLFYSVGIGQISSEVPQNLSASRPQDRQFILSSKKLLLSDSGFYLCAWSGGGYGYTFGSGTRLTVV.